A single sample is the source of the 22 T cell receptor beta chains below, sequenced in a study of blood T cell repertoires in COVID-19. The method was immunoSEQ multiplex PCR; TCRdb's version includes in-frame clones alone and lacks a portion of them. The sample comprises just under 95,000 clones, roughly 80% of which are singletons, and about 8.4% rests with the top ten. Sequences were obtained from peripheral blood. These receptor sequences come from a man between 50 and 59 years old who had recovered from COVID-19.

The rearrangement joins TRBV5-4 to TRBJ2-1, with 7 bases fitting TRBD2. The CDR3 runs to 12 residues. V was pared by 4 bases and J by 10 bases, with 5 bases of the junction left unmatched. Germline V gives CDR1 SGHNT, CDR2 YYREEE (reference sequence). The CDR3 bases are TGTGCCAGCAGCCGGGACTACGGGGAGCAGTTCTTC. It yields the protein CASSRDYGEQFF.

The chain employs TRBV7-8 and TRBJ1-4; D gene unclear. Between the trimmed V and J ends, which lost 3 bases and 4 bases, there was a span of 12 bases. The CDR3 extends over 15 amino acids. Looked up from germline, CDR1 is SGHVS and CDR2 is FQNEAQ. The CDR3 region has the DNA TGTGCCAGCAGCTTTTCGATGAGCTATAATGAAAAACTGTTTTTT. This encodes CASSFSMSYNEKLFF.

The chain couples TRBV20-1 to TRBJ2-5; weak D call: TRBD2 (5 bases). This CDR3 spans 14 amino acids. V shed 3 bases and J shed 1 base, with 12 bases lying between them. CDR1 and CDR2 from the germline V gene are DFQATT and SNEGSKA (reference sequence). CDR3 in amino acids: CSASSPGVQETQYF. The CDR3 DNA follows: TGCAGTGCTAGTAGCCCCGGGGTCCAAGAGACCCAGTACTTC.

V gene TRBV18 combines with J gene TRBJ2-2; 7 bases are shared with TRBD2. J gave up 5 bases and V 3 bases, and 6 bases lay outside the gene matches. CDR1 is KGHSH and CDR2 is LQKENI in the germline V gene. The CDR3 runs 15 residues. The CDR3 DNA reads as TGTGCCAGCTCACCCGGACTAGACAGAACCGGGGAGCTGTTTTTT. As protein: CASSPGLDRTGELFF.

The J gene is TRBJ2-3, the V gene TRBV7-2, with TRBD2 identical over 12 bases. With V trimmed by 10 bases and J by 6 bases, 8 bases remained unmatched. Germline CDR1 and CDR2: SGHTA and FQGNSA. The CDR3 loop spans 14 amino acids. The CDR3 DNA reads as TGTGCCAACGGCCCTAGCGGGGGGGCTGATACGCAGTATTTT. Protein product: CANGPSGGADTQYF.

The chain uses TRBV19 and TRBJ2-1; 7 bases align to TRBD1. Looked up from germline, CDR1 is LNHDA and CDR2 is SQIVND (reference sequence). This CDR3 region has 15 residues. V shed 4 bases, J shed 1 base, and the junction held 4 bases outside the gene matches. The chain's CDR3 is CASSTYRGSYNEQFF. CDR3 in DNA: TGTGCCAGTAGTACGTACAGGGGATCCTACAATGAGCAGTTCTTC.

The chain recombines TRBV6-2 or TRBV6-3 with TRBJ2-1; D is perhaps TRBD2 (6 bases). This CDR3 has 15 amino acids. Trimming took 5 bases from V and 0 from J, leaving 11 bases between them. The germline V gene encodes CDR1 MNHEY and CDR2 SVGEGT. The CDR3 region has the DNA TGTGCCAGCAGTACTCCTAGCGCCTCCTACAATGAGCAGTTCTTC. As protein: CASSTPSASYNEQFF.

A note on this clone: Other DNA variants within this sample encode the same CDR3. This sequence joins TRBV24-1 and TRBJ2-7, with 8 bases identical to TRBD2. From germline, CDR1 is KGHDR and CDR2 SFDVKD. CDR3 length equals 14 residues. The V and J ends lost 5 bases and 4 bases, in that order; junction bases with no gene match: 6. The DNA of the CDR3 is TGTGCCACCAGTGGGCCGGGAGGGGTGTACGAGCAGTACTTC. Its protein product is CATSGPGGVYEQYF.

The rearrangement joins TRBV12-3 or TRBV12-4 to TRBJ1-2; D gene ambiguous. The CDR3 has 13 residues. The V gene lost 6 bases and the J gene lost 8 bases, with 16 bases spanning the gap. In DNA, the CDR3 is TGTGCCAGCAGCGAAGTCGCGAGCGGAGGCTACACCTTC. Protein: CASSEVASGGYTF.

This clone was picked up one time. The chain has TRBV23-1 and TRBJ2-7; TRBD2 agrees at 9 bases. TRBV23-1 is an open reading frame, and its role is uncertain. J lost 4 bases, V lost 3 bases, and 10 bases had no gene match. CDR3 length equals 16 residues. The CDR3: CASSHSGGQGCYEQYF. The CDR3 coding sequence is TGCGCCAGCAGTCACAGCGGGGGGCAGGGGTGTTACGAGCAGTACTTC.

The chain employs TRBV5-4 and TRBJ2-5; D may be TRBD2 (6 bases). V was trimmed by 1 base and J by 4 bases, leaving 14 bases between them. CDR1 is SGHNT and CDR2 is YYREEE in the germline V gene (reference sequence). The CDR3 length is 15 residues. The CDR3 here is CASSLTGERSETQYF. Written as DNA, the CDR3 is TGTGCCAGCAGCTTGACGGGGGAGCGGTCAGAGACCCAGTACTTC. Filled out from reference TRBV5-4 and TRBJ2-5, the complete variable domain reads ETGVTQSPTHLIKTRGQQVTLRCSSQSGHNTVSWYQQALGQGPQFIFQYYREEENGRGNFPPRFSGLQFPNYSSELNVNALELDDSALYLCASSLTGERSETQYFGPGTRLLVL.

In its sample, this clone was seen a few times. The CDR3 sequence is CASSGDRGEQYF. The CDR3 DNA follows: TGTGCCAGCAGTGGGGACAGGGGGGAGCAGTACTTC. V is TRBV2 and J is TRBJ2-7; 11 bases agree with TRBD1. The ends lost 4 bases at V and 7 bases at J; junction bases unmatched: 0. This CDR3 has 12 amino acids. The germline gives CDR1 SNHLY, CDR2 FYNNEI.

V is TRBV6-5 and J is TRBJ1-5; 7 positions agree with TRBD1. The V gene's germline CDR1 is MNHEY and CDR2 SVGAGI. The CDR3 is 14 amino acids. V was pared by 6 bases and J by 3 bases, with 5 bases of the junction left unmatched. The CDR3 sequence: CASSRQGVNQPQHF. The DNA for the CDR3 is TGTGCCAGCAGCCGACAGGGTGTCAATCAGCCCCAGCATTTT.

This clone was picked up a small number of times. The CDR3 DNA is TGTGCCAGCAGGGGGACTACCCACGGCCGCACCGGGGAGCTGTTTTTT. It yields the protein CASRGTTHGRTGELFF. This chain joins TRBV2 and TRBJ2-2, with 7 bases fitting TRBD2. The V gene end was trimmed by 6 bases and the J gene end by 4 bases; junction bases not matched to a gene: 11. The germline V gene has CDR1 SNHLY and CDR2 FYNNEI. The CDR3 is made up of 16 amino acids.

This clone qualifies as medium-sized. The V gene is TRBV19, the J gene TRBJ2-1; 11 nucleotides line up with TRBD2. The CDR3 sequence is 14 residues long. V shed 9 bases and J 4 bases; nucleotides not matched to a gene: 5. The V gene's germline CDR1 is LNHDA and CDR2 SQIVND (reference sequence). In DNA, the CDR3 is TGTGCCAGCAAGGGACTAGCGGAGTACAATGAGCAGTTCTTC. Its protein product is CASKGLAEYNEQFF.

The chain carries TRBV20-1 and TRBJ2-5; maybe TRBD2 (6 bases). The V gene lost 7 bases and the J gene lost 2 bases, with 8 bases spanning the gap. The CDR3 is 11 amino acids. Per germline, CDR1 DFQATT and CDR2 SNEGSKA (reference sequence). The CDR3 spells CSGEDQETQYF. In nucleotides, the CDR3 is TGCAGTGGGGAGGATCAAGAGACCCAGTACTTC.

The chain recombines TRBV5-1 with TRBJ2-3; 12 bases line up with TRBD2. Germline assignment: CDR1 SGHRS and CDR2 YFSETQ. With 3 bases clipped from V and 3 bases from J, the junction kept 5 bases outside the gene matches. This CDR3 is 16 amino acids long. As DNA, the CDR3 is TGCGCCAGCAGCTCGACGACTAGCGGGAGTACAGATACGCAGTATTTT. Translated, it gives CASSSTTSGSTDTQYF.

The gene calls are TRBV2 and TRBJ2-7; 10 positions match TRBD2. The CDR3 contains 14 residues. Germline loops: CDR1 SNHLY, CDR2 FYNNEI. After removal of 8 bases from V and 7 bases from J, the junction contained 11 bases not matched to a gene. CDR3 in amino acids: CASGTSGNLGEQYF. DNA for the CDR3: TGTGCCAGCGGCACTAGCGGGAATCTTGGGGAGCAGTACTTC. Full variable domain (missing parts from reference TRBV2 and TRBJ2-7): EPEVTQTPSHQVTQMGQEVILRCVPISNHLYFYWYRQILGQKVEFLVSFYNNEISEKSEIFDDQFSVERPDGSNFTLKIRSTKLEDSAMYFCASGTSGNLGEQYFGPGTRLTVT.

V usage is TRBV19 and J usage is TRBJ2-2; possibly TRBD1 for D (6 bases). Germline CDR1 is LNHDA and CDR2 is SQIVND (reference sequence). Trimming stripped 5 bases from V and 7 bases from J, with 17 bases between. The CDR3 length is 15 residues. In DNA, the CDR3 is TGTGCCAGTAGTGCAAGGGGGTCAGGTGGCGGGGAGCTGTTTTTT. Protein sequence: CASSARGSGGGELFF.

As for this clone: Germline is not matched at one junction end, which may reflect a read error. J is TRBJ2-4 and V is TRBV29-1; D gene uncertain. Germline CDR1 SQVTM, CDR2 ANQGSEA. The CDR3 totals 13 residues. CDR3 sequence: CSVKEQSKNIQYF. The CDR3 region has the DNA TGCAGCGTTAAAGAACAGAGCAAAAACATTCAGTACTTC.

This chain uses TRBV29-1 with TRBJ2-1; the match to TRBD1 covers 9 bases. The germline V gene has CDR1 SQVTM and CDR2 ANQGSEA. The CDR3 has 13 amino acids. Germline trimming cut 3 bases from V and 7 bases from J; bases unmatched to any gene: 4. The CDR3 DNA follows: TGCAGCGTTGAGGGACAGGGCCTTAATGAGCAGTTCTTC. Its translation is CSVEGQGLNEQFF.

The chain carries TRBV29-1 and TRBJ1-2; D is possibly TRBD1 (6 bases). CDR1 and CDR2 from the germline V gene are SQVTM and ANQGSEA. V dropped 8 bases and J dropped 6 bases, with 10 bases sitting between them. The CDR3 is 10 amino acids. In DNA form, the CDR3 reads TGCAGCTACAGGGACAATGGCTACACCTTC. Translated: CSYRDNGYTF.